This T cell receptor (beta chain) came from a study of vaccination effects on CD4 cells after COVID-19. Study conclusions and caveats: Just 1 of 255 vaccine-induced clones in healthy recipients was cross-reactive.

Using viral peptide pools, the ViraFEST assay grew out antigen-specific CD4+ T cells prior to sequencing. Following culture for under 12 days, CD4+ T cells were isolated. Previously uninfected by SARS-CoV-2, the vaccine recipients also showed negative nucleocapsid antibodies. Culturing of a few million PBMC per well took place with about 9 IU/ml IL-2 and around 10 ug/ml peptides. Cells had half their medium changed to IL-2 medium on days 3 and 7. Concerning this clone: What it binds is not known.

The repertoire was sequenced with immunoSEQ multiplex PCR; TCRdb's copy has only in-frame clones and lacks some. The sample carries tens of thousands of clones, under 75% recorded once. Germline assignment: CDR1 LNHDA and CDR2 SQIVND (reference sequence). The CDR3 spans 16 residues. V lost 0 bases, J lost 4 bases, and 13 bases lay in between. Sequences were derived from CD4+ T cells from PBMCs cultured with HCoV-NL63 spike peptides, sampled before COVID-19 vaccination. This chain uses TRBV19 with TRBJ1-3; D unresolved. The sequence was collected from a human donor who received a COVID-19 vaccine. DNA for the CDR3: TGTGCCAGTAGTATAGATCGTGGAGCGCAAGGAAACACCATATATTTT. It yields the protein CASSIDRGAQGNTIYF.